Listed here are 17 T cell receptor beta chains from one sample, sequenced in a study of blood T cell repertoires in COVID-19 (dated by TCRdb to about 2020). To prepare the library, the immunoSEQ multiplex PCR assay was applied. Sourced from immuneACCESS, this table was stored by TCRdb with only in-frame sequences that have V and J called. A share of the clones is absent; for the studies checked, an unresolved V gene accounts for under half, and the remainder has no known explanation. The sample profile shows about 220,000 clones; roughly 84% of them were found once. The ten top clones hold just under 20% of the sample. Sequencing was done on a sample of peripheral blood. These receptors were collected from a man in his thirties or forties with active or convalescent COVID-19.

This sequence joins TRBV7-8 and TRBJ1-6; TRBD1 aligns across 10 bases. The trim removed 3 bases at V and 10 bases at J, leaving 15 bases unmatched. Looked up from germline, CDR1 is SGHVS and CDR2 is FQNEAQ. This CDR3 spans 18 amino acids. CDR3 sequence reads: CASSLSAGTGELGSPLHF. In nucleotides, the CDR3 is TGTGCCAGCAGCTTGTCAGCCGGGACAGGGGAACTCGGCTCACCCCTCCACTTT.

This clone was seen a single time. The chain joins TRBV27 to TRBJ2-1; D is unresolved. Germline lookup yields CDR1 MNHEY and CDR2 SMNVEV (reference sequence). Trimming removed 6 bases at V and 3 bases at J, with 12 bases between. The CDR3 totals 14 residues. CDR3 coding DNA: TGTGCCAGCAGCCCTACCACTGTCTACAATGAGCAGTTCTTC. This translates into CASSPTTVYNEQFF.

The J gene is TRBJ2-2, the V gene TRBV6-2 or TRBV6-3, with no clear D. The V gene's germline CDR1 is MNHEY and CDR2 SVGEGT. V was clipped by 0 bases and J by 0 bases, with 14 bases between them. The CDR3 consists of 18 residues. The DNA of the CDR3 is TGTGCCAGCAGTTACTCGATATTTTGGGCCTCGAACACCGGGGAGCTGTTTTTT. Residues: CASSYSIFWASNTGELFF.

This rearrangement joins TRBV15 to TRBJ2-5; TRBD2 agrees at 8 bases. With V trimmed by 1 base and J by 5 bases, 9 bases remained unmatched. The CDR3 totals 16 residues. Germline-derived CDR1 and CDR2 are LNHNV and YYDKDF (reference sequence). CDR3 loop: CATSRVGAGAGETQYF. Here the CDR3 DNA reads TGTGCCACCAGCAGAGTCGGAGCGGGAGCGGGGGAGACCCAGTACTTC.

V gene TRBV24-1 combines with J gene TRBJ1-2; D gene unclear. CDR3 length equals 12 residues. The V end was cut by 3 bases, the J end by 8 bases, with 9 bases between. The germline V gene encodes CDR1 KGHDR and CDR2 SFDVKD. The CDR3 DNA sequence: TGTGCCACCAGTGATCACGGTCGGGGCTACACCTTC. It specifies CATSDHGRGYTF.

In DNA, the CDR3 is TGTGCCACCAGCAGAGATCGGGGGGGGTACCCAGATACGCAGTATTTT. Translating gives CATSRDRGGYPDTQYF. The gene calls are TRBV15 and TRBJ2-3, with 8 nucleotides matching TRBD2. The CDR3 sequence is 16 residues long. CDR1 is LNHNV and CDR2 is YYDKDF in the germline V gene (reference sequence). The trim removed 0 bases at V and 4 bases at J, leaving 6 bases unmatched.

The count of this clone is one. The genes are TRBV7-8 and TRBJ1-2, with D possibly being TRBD1 (6 bases). Per the germline V gene, CDR1 is SGHVS and CDR2 is FQNEAQ. The CDR3 sequence is 14 residues long. The germline V and J ends were trimmed by 1 base and 3 bases, with 9 bases remaining between them. In DNA form, the CDR3 reads TGTGCCAGCAGCTTAGGAGGGGGTTACTATGGCTACACCTTC. Its protein product is CASSLGGGYYGYTF.

The gene calls are TRBV9 and TRBJ1-1, with D unclear. V was clipped by 1 base and J by 2 bases, with 9 bases between them. CDR3 length: 14 residues. Per the germline V gene, CDR1 is SGDLS and CDR2 is YYNGEE. This CDR3 is CASSVTGSNTEAFF. The CDR3 bases are TGTGCCAGCAGCGTAACCGGGAGTAACACTGAAGCTTTCTTT.

The chain employs TRBV6-5 and TRBJ1-5; D is perhaps TRBD1 (6 bases). Germline V gene lookup returns CDR1 MNHEY and CDR2 SVGAGI. The CDR3 sequence is 15 residues long. The germline V and J ends were trimmed by 7 bases and 10 bases, with 23 bases remaining between them. The DNA for the CDR3 is TGTGCCAGCAAAGTGTGGACAGACCTAATCTTCCCCCAGCATTTT. Translated: CASKVWTDLIFPQHF.

The rearrangement joins TRBV5-1 to TRBJ2-3; TRBD1 matches 9 bases. V dropped 3 bases and J dropped 5; count of bases not matched to a gene: 16. CDR3 length: 18 amino acids. CDR1 and CDR2 from the germline V gene are SGHRS and YFSETQ. This CDR3 is CASSSDRGFVSRKDTQYF. In nucleotides, the CDR3 is TGCGCCAGCAGCTCCGACAGGGGGTTTGTTTCTCGCAAAGATACGCAGTATTTT.

This clone was recorded a few times. The CDR3 reads CASSQGAPQYF. The CDR3 DNA reads as TGTGCCAGCAGCCAGGGAGCCCCCCAGTACTTC. V gene TRBV14 combines with J gene TRBJ2-5; D is perhaps TRBD2 (5 bases). CDR3 length: 11 amino acids. Germline V gives CDR1 SGHDN, CDR2 FVKESK. Trimming took 3 bases from V and 9 from J, leaving 8 bases between them.

The chain combines TRBV30 with TRBJ1-6; 10 bases are a match to TRBD1. V trimming: 3 bases; J trimming: 7 bases; junction bases outside the gene matches: 12. The CDR3 extends over 17 amino acids. CDR1 GTSNPN and CDR2 SVGIG come from the germline V gene (reference sequence). The CDR3 sequence is CAWRRGQGGIKNSPLHF. CDR3 bases: TGTGCCTGGAGGCGAGGACAGGGGGGCATCAAGAATTCACCCCTCCACTTT.

This clone was observed once. The chain links TRBV7-9 to TRBJ2-3, with 9 bases identical to TRBD2. Germline assignment: CDR1 SEHNR and CDR2 FQNEAQ (reference sequence). The CDR3 covers 16 residues. The V and J ends lost 0 bases and 4 bases, in that order; junction bases with no gene match: 5. CDR3 sequence reads: CASSLARGGRADTQYF. The CDR3 DNA sequence: TGTGCCAGCAGCTTAGCGCGGGGGGGCCGTGCAGATACGCAGTATTTT.

This clone has just one count. The chain couples TRBV27 to TRBJ1-1; no clear D gene. This CDR3 spans 13 amino acids. Germline V gives CDR1 MNHEY, CDR2 SMNVEV (reference sequence). The V end was cut by 0 bases, the J end by 6 bases, with 8 bases between. The CDR3 is CASSLSQRAEAFF. Written as DNA, the CDR3 is TGTGCCAGCAGTTTATCACAGAGGGCTGAAGCTTTCTTT.

The V call is TRBV10-3, the J call TRBJ2-4, with D perhaps TRBD2 (5 bases). The length of the CDR3 is 19 residues. The germline CDR1 and CDR2 sequences are ENHRY and SYGVKD. Trimming cost V 0 bases and J 0 bases, with 18 bases left between them. The CDR3 region has the DNA TGTGCCATCAGTGAGTCGGTTAGCGCGAAAGGAGTAGCCAAAAACATTCAGTACTTC. Translating it yields CAISESVSAKGVAKNIQYF.

The rearrangement joins TRBV3-1 (or the pseudogene TRBV3-2) to TRBJ2-7; the D gene is possibly TRBD2 (6 bases). V was shortened by 0 bases and J by 2 bases, with 8 bases between the two germline ends. This CDR3 spans 14 amino acids. Germline V gene lookup returns CDR1 LGHDT and CDR2 YNNKEL (reference sequence). CDR3 loop: CASSQDPGAYEQYF. CDR3 DNA: TGTGCCAGCAGCCAAGATCCGGGGGCCTACGAGCAGTACTTC.

This rearrangement joins TRBV4-1 to TRBJ1-1; tentative D call: TRBD1 (5 bases). Deletions cut 3 bases from V and 5 bases from J, with 13 bases between. Germline CDR1 and CDR2: MGHRA and YSYEKL. The CDR3 runs to 14 residues. CDR3 bases: TGCGCCAGCAGCCAGGGACTCCTTGGGACTGAAGCTTTCTTT. Translation gives CASSQGLLGTEAFF.